This T cell receptor beta chain was captured in a study of spatial heterogeneity in lung cancer. Study summary: Beta-chain sequences consistently outnumbered alpha-chain sequences in detection. The study observed each unique TCR and UMI combination more than ten times on average in raw reads.

Time point described: sample taken at primary tumor resection. The sequenced material consisted of unsorted whole RNA from tumor, nontumor lung or frozen PBMC. TCRdb reprocessed the 5' RACE reads with MiXCR, giving one entry per CDR3 protein. The sample contains some 87,000 distinct CDR3 sequences, around 10% of which appear only once. This clonotype was picked up a small number of times. V lost 5 bases to trimming and J lost 0 bases, with 8 bases between them. The CDR3 runs to 13 residues. Germline CDR1 DFQATT, CDR2 SNEGSKA (reference sequence). The TCR comes from a male donor with early-stage non-small cell lung cancer. V gene TRBV20-1 combines with J gene TRBJ1-3; no clear D. Sequenced here: PBMCs, sampled at surgery. CDR3 loop: CSAGRSSGNTIYF. The CDR3 nucleotides are TGCAGTGCTGGTAGGAGCTCTGGAAACACCATATATTTT.